This T cell receptor (beta chain) was sequenced in a study of post-analysis software for immune sequencing data. Study outcomes and limitations: Five or six TRBV segments, TRBV5-6, TRBV5-1 and TRBV20-1 among them, were found more frequent in patients than controls.

TCR beta cDNA libraries had unique molecular identifiers. MiXCR, run by TCRdb on the PCR reads, gives a single entry per CDR3 protein. This sample yields 650,000 to 850,000 distinct CDR3 sequences, of which around 53% are seen a single time; approximately 4.2% belongs to the top ten. Remarks on this clonotype: What it binds is not known.

Germline lookup yields CDR1 DFQATT and CDR2 SNEGSKA (reference sequence). The CDR3 contains 16 residues. V shed 6 bases, J shed 1 base, and the junction held 12 bases outside the gene matches. This sequence joins TRBV20-1 and TRBJ2-3, with 8 bases matching TRBD2. The material sequenced was blood. This TCR was sampled from a girl aged 10 to 17 with multiple sclerosis. The CDR3 region is CSALYIGGVGTDTQYF. The CDR3 coding sequence is TGCAGTGCCCTCTACATCGGGGGGGTTGGCACAGATACGCAGTATTTT.